This T cell receptor (beta chain) was sequenced in a study of CD8+ T cells in alopecia areata. The CDR3 is 15 residues long. Germline V gives CDR1 SGHRS, CDR2 YFSETQ. V was pared by 0 bases and J by 5 bases, with 12 bases between. As the sequencing template, cDNA was produced by extracting RNA and reverse transcribing it. The assay was immunoSEQ multiplex PCR, and TCRdb's table has in-frame clones only and misses some. The sample gives roughly 100,000 clones, around 59% of which show up once; around 8.8% is in the top ten. The clonotype was recovered from a human donor in good health. Material: CD4+ T cells sorted from blood. The V and J genes are TRBV5-1 and TRBJ2-1; D could derive from TRBD1 or TRBD2 (5 bases each). CDR3 DNA: TGCGCCAGCAGCTTGGCGGGGCTGAGGAACAATGAGCAGTTCTTC. Residues: CASSLAGLRNNEQFF. Drawing the rest from reference TRBV5-1 and TRBJ2-1, the complete variable domain is KAGVTQTPRYLIKTRGQQVTLSCSPISGHRSVSWYQQTPGQGLQFLFEYFSETQRNKGNFPGRFSGRQFSNSRSEMNVSTLELGDSALYLCASSLAGLRNNEQFFGPGTRLTVL.